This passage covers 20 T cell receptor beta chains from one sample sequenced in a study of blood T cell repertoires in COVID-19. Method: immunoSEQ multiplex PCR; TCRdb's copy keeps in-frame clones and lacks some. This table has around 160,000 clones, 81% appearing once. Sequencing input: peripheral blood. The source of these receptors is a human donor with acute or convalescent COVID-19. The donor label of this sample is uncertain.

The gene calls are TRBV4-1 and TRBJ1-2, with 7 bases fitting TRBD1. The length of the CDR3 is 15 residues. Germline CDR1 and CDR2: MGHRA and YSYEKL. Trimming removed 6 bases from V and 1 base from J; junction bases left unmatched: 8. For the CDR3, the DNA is TGCGCCAGCAGACCCCCAACAGGGGATAACTATGGCTACACCTTC. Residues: CASRPPTGDNYGYTF.

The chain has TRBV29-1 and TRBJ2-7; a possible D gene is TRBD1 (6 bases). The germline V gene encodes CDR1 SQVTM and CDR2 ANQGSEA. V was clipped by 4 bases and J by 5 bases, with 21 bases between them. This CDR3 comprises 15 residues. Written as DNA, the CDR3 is TGCAGCGTTGCCGACCTGGGGCAGGGGTTCAACGAGCAGTACTTC. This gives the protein CSVADLGQGFNEQYF.

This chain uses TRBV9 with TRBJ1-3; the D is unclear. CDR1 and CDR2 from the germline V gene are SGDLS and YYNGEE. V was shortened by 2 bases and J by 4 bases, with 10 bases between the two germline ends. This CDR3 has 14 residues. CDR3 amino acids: CASSVGTDGNTIYF. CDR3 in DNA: TGTGCCAGCAGCGTCGGCACAGACGGAAACACCATATATTTT.

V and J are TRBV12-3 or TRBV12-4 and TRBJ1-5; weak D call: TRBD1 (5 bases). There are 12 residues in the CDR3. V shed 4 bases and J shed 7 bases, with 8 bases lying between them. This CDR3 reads CASSSDSQPQHF. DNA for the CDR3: TGTGCCAGCAGTTCAGACAGCCAGCCCCAGCATTTT.

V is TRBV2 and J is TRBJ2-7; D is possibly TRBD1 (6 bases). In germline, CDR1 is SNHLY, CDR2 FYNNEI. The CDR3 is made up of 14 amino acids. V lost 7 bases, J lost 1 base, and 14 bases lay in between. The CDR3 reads CASTKDSWSYEQYF. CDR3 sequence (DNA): TGTGCCAGCACCAAGGACAGTTGGTCCTACGAGCAGTACTTC.

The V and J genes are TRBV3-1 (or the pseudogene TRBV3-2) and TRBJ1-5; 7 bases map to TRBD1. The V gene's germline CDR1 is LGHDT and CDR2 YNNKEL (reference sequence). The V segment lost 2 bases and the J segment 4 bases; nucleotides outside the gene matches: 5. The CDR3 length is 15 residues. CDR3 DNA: TGTGCCAGCAGCCAAATGTCAGGGGGAAATCAGCCCCAGCATTTT. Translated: CASSQMSGGNQPQHF.

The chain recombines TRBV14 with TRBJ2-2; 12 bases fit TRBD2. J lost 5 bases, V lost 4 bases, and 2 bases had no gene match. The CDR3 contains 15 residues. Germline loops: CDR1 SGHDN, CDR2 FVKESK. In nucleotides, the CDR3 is TGTGCCAGCAGCCCGGGACTAGCGGGTACCGGGGAGCTGTTTTTT. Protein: CASSPGLAGTGELFF.

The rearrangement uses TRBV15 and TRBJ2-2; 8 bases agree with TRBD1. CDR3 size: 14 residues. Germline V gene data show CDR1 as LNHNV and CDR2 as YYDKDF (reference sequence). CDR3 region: CASSGQGESGELFF. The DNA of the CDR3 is TGTGCTTCATCCGGACAGGGAGAATCCGGGGAGCTGTTTTTT.

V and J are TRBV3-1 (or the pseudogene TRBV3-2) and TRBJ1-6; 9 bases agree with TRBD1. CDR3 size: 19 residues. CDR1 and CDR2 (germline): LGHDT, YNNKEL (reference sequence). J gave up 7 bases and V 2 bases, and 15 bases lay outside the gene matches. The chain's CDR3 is CASSQTGTGPLGMNSPLHF. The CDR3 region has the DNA TGTGCCAGCAGCCAAACCGGGACAGGGCCTCTCGGGATGAATTCACCCCTCCACTTT.

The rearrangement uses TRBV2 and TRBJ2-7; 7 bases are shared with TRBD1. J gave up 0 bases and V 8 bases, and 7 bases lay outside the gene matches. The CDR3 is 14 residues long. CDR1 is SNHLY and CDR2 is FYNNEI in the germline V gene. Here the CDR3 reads CASYRGLSSYEQYV. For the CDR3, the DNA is TGTGCCAGCTATAGGGGGCTTAGCTCCTACGAGCAGTACGTC.

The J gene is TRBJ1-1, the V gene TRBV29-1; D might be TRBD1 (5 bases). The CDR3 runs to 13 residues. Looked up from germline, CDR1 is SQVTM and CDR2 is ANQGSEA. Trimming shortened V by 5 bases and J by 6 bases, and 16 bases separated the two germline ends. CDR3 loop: CSVSQGVVAEAFF. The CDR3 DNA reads TGCAGCGTTTCCCAGGGTGTAGTGGCTGAAGCTTTCTTT.

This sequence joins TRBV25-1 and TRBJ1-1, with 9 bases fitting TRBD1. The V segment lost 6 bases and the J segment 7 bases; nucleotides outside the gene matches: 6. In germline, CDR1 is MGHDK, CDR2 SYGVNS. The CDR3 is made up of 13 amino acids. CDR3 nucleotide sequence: TGTGCCAGCAGGCCGACAGGGGGACTTGAAGCTTTCTTT. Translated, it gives CASRPTGGLEAFF.

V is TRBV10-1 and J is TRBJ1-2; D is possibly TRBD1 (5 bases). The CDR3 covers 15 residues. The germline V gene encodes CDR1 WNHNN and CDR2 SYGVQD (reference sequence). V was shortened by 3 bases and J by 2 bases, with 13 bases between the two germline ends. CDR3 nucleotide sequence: TGCGCCAGCAGTGAAAGTTCAGGGCAAAACTATGGCTACACCTTC. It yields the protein CASSESSGQNYGYTF.

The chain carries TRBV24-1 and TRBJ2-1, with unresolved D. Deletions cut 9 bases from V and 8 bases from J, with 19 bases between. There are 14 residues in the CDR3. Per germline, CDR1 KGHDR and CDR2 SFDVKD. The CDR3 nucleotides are TGTGCCACCGGCCTTGGGCAGGTCATGGATGAGCAGTTCTTC. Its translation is CATGLGQVMDEQFF.

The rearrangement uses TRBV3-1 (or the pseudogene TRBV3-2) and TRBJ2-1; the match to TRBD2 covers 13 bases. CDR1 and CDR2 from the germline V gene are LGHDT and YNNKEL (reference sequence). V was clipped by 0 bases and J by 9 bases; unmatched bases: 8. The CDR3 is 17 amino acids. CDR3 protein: CASSQDLGGLAGVEQFF. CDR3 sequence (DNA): TGTGCCAGCAGCCAAGATCTAGGAGGACTAGCGGGGGTTGAGCAGTTCTTC.

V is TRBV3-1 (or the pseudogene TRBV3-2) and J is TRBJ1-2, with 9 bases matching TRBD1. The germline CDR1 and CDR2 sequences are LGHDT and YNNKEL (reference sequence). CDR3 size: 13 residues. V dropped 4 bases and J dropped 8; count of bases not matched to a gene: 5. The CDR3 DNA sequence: TGTGCCAGCAGCCCGGGACAGGGAGGCGGCTACACCTTC. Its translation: CASSPGQGGGYTF.

CDR3 coding DNA: TGTGCCAGCACGGATAGCGGGGTGTGGAATGAGCAGTTCTTC. Translation: CASTDSGVWNEQFF. V and J are TRBV6-6 and TRBJ2-1; 8 nucleotides line up with TRBD2. The CDR3 covers 14 residues. Trimming at V came to 7 bases and at J to 7 bases, leaving 9 bases not matched to a gene. The germline V gene encodes CDR1 MNHNY and CDR2 SVGAGI (reference sequence).

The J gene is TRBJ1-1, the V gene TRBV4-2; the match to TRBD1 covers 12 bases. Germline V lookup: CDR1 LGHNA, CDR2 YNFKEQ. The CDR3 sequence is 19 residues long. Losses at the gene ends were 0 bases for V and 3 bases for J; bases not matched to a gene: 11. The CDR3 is CASSQERGGTGGLYTEAFF. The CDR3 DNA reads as TGTGCCAGCAGCCAAGAAAGAGGCGGGACAGGGGGCCTGTACACTGAAGCTTTCTTT.

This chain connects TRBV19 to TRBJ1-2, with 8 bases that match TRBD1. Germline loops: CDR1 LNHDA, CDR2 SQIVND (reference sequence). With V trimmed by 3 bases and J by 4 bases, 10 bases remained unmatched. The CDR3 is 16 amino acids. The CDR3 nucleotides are TGTGCCAGTAGTATGGGGACAGGCGTACTCGGCTATGGCTACACCTTC. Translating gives CASSMGTGVLGYGYTF.

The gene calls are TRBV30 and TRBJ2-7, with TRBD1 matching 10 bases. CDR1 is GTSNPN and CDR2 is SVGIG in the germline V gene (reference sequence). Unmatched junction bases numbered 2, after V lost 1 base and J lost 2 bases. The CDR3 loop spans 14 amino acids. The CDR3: CAWSGGTGAYEQYV. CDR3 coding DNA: TGTGCCTGGAGTGGGGGGACAGGGGCCTACGAGCAGTACGTC.